These T cell receptor beta chains were read from a single sample in a study of T cells in tuberculosis. Assay used: immunoSEQ multiplex PCR; TCRdb lists only in-frame clones, some missing. The sample contains some 90,000 clones, more than 75% of which appear only once. Sequencing was done on a sample of CD1b-GMM tetramer-negative cells sorted from PBMCs. The receptors derive from an adult woman with latent tuberculosis. Each CDR3 is given with its conserved first and last residue. D genes are given only for firm matches. Clone size is not always given. Where it is, it says once, few, many or a class for expanded clones.

TRBJ2-5 | TRBD1 | - | TRBV7-8 | 14 | TGTGCCAGCAGCTTAGTTACAGGGGAGGAGACCCAGTACTTC | CASSLVTGEETQYF
TRBJ1-6 | - | - | TRBV2 | 14 | TGTGCCAGCAGTGACGGTCCCTATAATTCACCCCTCCACTTT | CASSDGPYNSPLHF
TRBJ1-6 | - | - | TRBV10-3 | 14 | TGTGCCATCAGTGACAGCTCCTATAATTCACCCCTCCACTTT | CAISDSSYNSPLHF
TRBJ2-2 | - | - | TRBV2 | 15 | TGTGCCAGCAGTGAAGTGGTTGGGGCCACCGGGGAGCTGTTTTTT | CASSEVVGATGELFF
TRBJ1-2 | TRBD1 | once | TRBV29-1 | 14 | TGCAGCGTTGAGGACAGGGTGCCTAACTATGGCTACACCTTC | CSVEDRVPNYGYTF
TRBJ1-6 | TRBD1 | - | TRBV5-1 | 19 | TGCGCCAGCAGCTTGGAAGCAGGGGGCCCCAGCTCCTATAATTCACCCCTCCACTTT | CASSLEAGGPSSYNSPLHF
TRBJ2-3 | - | - | TRBV5-1 | 16 | TGCGCCAGCAGCTTGGCCGGGGATATATACACAGATACGCAGTATTTT | CASSLAGDIYTDTQYF
TRBJ1-5 | - | - | TRBV6-1 | 11 | TGTGCCACCAATAGCAATCAGCCCCAGCATTTT | CATNSNQPQHF
TRBJ1-1 | TRBD1 | once | TRBV5-6 | 16 | TGTGCCAGCAGCTTTTCTACAGGGGCCAGGGACACTGAAGCTTTCTTT | CASSFSTGARDTEAFF
TRBJ2-1 | TRBD1 | - | TRBV4-3 | 18 | TGCGCCAGCAGTCCCTCCCCGGTTGGCAGGGGGTATTCCAATGAGCAGTTCTTC | CASSPSPVGRGYSNEQFF
TRBJ2-1 | - | - | TRBV10-3 | 16 | TGTGCCATCAGTGAGTCGAGTCAGGGGACTATGGGTGAGCAGTTCTTC | CAISESSQGTMGEQFF
TRBJ2-1 | TRBD2 | once | TRBV28 | 16 | TGTGCCAGCAGTCCTCGGCTCGGGGGGGGATACAATGAGCAGTTCTTC | CASSPRLGGGYNEQFF
TRBJ2-7 | - | - | TRBV5-1 | 14 | TGCGCCAGCAGCCACGATGGACAGTTCTACGAGCAGTACTTC | CASSHDGQFYEQYF
TRBJ2-7 | - | - | TRBV6-6 | 13 | TGTGCCAGCAGTTACTCTAATAGCCACGAGCAGTACTTC | CASSYSNSHEQYF
TRBJ1-6 | - | few | TRBV5-6 | 15 | TGTGCCAGCAGCTTGGCCGGGGTCTATAATTCACCCCTCCACTTT | CASSLAGVYNSPLHF
TRBJ2-5 | - | - | TRBV19 | 11 | TGTGCCAGTAGGGGCGTGCAGACCCAGTACTTC | CASRGVQTQYF
TRBJ2-6 | - | - | TRBV5-4 | 17 | TGTGCCAGCAGCTCCCCGGGGAGATTCTCTGGGGCCAACGTCCTGACTTTC | CASSSPGRFSGANVLTF
TRBJ2-3 | TRBD2 | - | TRBV6-5 | 15 | TGTGCCAGCAAGGACGGGGGGGCCGGGGCAGATACGCAGTATTTT | CASKDGGAGADTQYF
TRBJ2-1 | TRBD2 | - | TRBV4-3 | 18 | TGCGCCAGCAGCCGGGTCCTCGGGGGGGACTATGCCCTCAATGAGCAGTTCTTC | CASSRVLGGDYALNEQFF
TRBJ1-1 | TRBD1 | - | TRBV10-3 | 15 | TGTGCCATCAGGCGCGACAGGGGAAGGGACACTGAAGCTTTCTTT | CAIRRDRGRDTEAFF
TRBJ2-3 | - | - | TRBV6-4 | 13 | TGTGCCAGCAGCCGGGAAATCACAGATACGCAGTATTTT | CASSREITDTQYF
TRBJ2-7 | - | - | TRBV4-1 | 15 | TGCGCCAGCAGCCAGAGGTCGGACTCCCTAAACGAGCAGTACTTC | CASSQRSDSLNEQYF
TRBJ1-5 | - | once | TRBV30 | 12 | TGTGCCTGGAGTGTCCAAAATCAGCCCCAGCATTTT | CAWSVQNQPQHF
TRBJ1-3 | - | - | TRBV9 | 15 | TGTGCCAGCAGCCGGACTGCTAGCTCTGGAAACACCATATATTTT | CASSRTASSGNTIYF
TRBJ2-7 | - | - | TRBV27 | 14 | TGTGCCAGCAGTTTGGGCCAGGCGTTATACGAGCAGTACTTC | CASSLGQALYEQYF
TRBJ2-5 | - | - | TRBV9 | 15 | TGTGCCAGCAGCGTAGCTAACGGAGGGTTGGAGACCCAGTACTTC | CASSVANGGLETQYF
TRBJ1-6 | TRBD1 | - | TRBV4-1 | 17 | TGCGCCAGCAGCCAAGGGCTCCGGGACAGGGGGCGTTCACCCCTCCACTTT | CASSQGLRDRGRSPLHF
TRBJ2-1 | - | - | TRBV7-7 | 14 | TGTGCTAGCAGCCCTAGCGAAATTCGCAATGAGCAGTTCTTC | CASSPSEIRNEQFF
TRBJ2-7 | - | - | TRBV5-1 | 13 | TGCGCCAGCAGCTGGACAACTTCCTACGAGCAGTACTTC | CASSWTTSYEQYF
TRBJ1-4 | TRBD1 | - | TRBV27 | 15 | TGTGCCAGCAGTCGCCGGGACAGGGTTGGAGAAAAACTGTTTTTT | CASSRRDRVGEKLFF
TRBJ2-7 | TRBD1 | - | TRBV25-1 | 15 | TGTGCCAGCAGTGAATGGGGGACAGGGACAGGCGAGCAGTACTTC | CASSEWGTGTGEQYF
TRBJ1-1 | - | - | TRBV7-7 | 13 | TGTGCTAGCAGCTTCAGACAAGACACTGAAGCTTTCTTT | CASSFRQDTEAFF
TRBJ2-3 | TRBD2 | - | TRBV13 | 15 | TGTGCCAGCAGCCAAGATCTAGCGGAAAGAGATACGCAGTATTTT | CASSQDLAERDTQYF
TRBJ1-4 | - | - | TRBV19 | 16 | TGTGCCAGTAGTGTTCGCCCAGGGGTGGGTGCAGAAAAACTGTTTTTT | CASSVRPGVGAEKLFF
TRBJ2-7 | - | - | TRBV15 | 14 | TGTGCCACCAGCAGAGGACGGGAGACCTACGAGCAGTACTTC | CATSRGRETYEQYF
TRBJ1-2 | TRBD1 | - | TRBV5-1 | 13 | TGCGCCAGCAGGCCAGGGGGCGCGGGAGGCTACACCTTC | CASRPGGAGGYTF
TRBJ2-3 | TRBD1 | - | TRBV28 | 11 | TGTGCCAGCAGTTCAGGGGGTACGCAGTATTTT | CASSSGGTQYF
TRBJ2-5 | TRBD2 | - | TRBV28 | 14 | TGTGCCAGCAGTTCGTCAGCGGGGGGGGGAGCCCAGTACTTC | CASSSSAGGGAQYF
TRBJ2-1 | TRBD1 | - | TRBV15 | 14 | TGTGCCACCAGCAGAGAGGGACAGGGCTATGAGCAGTTCTTC | CATSREGQGYEQFF
TRBJ1-5 | - | - | TRBV10-2 | 10 | TGCGCCAGCGGTCGGGAGCCCCAGCATTTT | CASGREPQHF
TRBJ2-1 | - | - | TRBV25-1 | 11 | TGTGCCAGCAGTGACGGACACCACCAGTTCTTC | CASSDGHHQFF
TRBJ2-3 | - | - | TRBV2 | 13 | TGTGCCAGCAGATGGGGGGTCACAGATACGCAGTATTTT | CASRWGVTDTQYF
TRBJ2-1 | - | - | TRBV5-1 | 16 | TGCGCCAGCAGCTTACTAGATGGTAAAAGTGGCAATGAGCAGTTCTTC | CASSLLDGKSGNEQFF
TRBJ1-5 | TRBD1 | once | TRBV10-2 | 17 | TGCGCCAGCAGTGAGGTGGGGAGACAGGGTTTTAGTCAGCCCCAGCATTTT | CASSEVGRQGFSQPQHF
TRBJ2-7 | - | - | TRBV7-2 | 11 | TGTGCCAGCAGCACAGAGTACGAGCAGTACTTC | CASSTEYEQYF
TRBJ1-5 | - | - | TRBV6-6 | 15 | TGTGCCAGCAGTTACACCAGGGCCGGCAATCAGCCCCAGCATTTT | CASSYTRAGNQPQHF
TRBJ1-1 | - | - | TRBV21-1 | 13 | TGTGCCAGCAGCGACAGGGGGGACACTGAAGCTTTCTTT | CASSDRGDTEAFF
TRBJ1-1 | - | - | TRBV29-1 | 16 | TGCAGCGTTGAAGCCCGGACAGCGGGGAAGGCCACTGAAGCTTTCTTT | CSVEARTAGKATEAFF
TRBJ1-1 | - | - | TRBV7-8 | 12 | TGTGCCAGCGGGCCCCGATGGAGGCAGGCTTTCTTT | CASGPRWRQAFF
TRBJ1-1 | - | - | TRBV6-5 | 15 | TGTGCCAGCAGTTTAAAGTCGAGCGCTAGGACTGAAGCTTTCTTT | CASSLKSSARTEAFF
TRBJ2-1 | TRBD2 | - | TRBV29-1 | 14 | TGCAGCGCTGCTGGGGCGGGGGGTTACAATGAGCAGTTCTTC | CSAAGAGGYNEQFF
TRBJ1-3 | - | - | TRBV11-2 | 14 | TGTGCCAGCCCATCTCCGAATCGGGGAAACACCATATATTTT | CASPSPNRGNTIYF
TRBJ2-3 | - | - | TRBV2 | 15 | TGTGCCAGCAGTGAAAGAACTAGCAGAACAGATACGCAGTATTTT | CASSERTSRTDTQYF
TRBJ1-4 | - | once | TRBV19 | 15 | TGTGCCAGTAGTGTCCCACAGTCAACTAATGAAAAACTGTTTTTT | CASSVPQSTNEKLFF
TRBJ2-3 | - | - | TRBV19 | 14 | TGTGCCAGTAAACGGGGGTTTGGCACAGATACGCAGTATTTT | CASKRGFGTDTQYF
TRBJ1-1 | TRBD1 | - | TRBV15 | 13 | TGTGCCACCAGCAGTTCAGGGGGGACTGAAGCTTTCTTT | CATSSSGGTEAFF
TRBJ1-2 | - | - | TRBV19 | 15 | TGTGCCAGTAGTATTGCCGACGGAGGCCCTCTTGGCTACACCTTC | CASSIADGGPLGYTF
TRBJ2-2 | - | - | TRBV19 | 14 | TGTGCCAGTAGTCCAGGTGGAAGGACCGGGGAGCTGTTTTTT | CASSPGGRTGELFF
TRBJ2-5 | TRBD1 | - | TRBV6-1 | 14 | TGTGCCAGCAGTGGACAGGGGGCGAGGGAGACCCAGTACTTC | CASSGQGARETQYF